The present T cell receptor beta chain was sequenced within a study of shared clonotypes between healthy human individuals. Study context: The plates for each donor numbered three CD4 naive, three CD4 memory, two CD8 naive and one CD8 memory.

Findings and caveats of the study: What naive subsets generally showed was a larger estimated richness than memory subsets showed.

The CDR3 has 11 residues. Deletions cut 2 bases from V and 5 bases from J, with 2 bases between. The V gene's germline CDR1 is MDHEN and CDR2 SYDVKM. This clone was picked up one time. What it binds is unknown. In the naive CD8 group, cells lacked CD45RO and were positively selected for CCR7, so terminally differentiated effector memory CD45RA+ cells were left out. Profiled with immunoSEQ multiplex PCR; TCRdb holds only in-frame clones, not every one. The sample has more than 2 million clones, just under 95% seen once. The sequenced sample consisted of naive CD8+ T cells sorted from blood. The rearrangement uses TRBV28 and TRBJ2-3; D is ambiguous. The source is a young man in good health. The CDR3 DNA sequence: TGTGCCAGCAGTTTACTAGATACGCAGTATTTT. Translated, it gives CASSLLDTQYF.